Below, one T cell receptor (beta chain) is given with its context. Its specificity is not known. The source of the sample is a study of T cell responses to AZD1222 COVID-19 vaccine. Study-level points and caveats: Repertoires were obtained solely post-peak T cell response. Nearly half of spike-specific TCRs reportedly target variant regions that are unmutated in the B.1.351 and B.1.1.7 variants.

This CDR3 region has 14 residues. Germline CDR1 MGHRA, CDR2 YSYEKL. Trimming left V 0 bases short and J 5 bases short, with 10 bases between. Using immunoSEQ multiplex PCR, the repertoire was profiled, and TCRdb retains in-frame clones only, with some absent. The sample lists some 190,000 clones, around 89% seen once, with around 6.9% in the top ten. The chain employs TRBV4-1 and TRBJ1-2; no clear D gene. Sequenced material: peripheral blood, taken on day 0 of AZD1222 vaccination. This TCR came from an adult in good health. DNA for the CDR3: TGCGCCAGCAGCCAAGATGCGGACGGTTATGGCTACACCTTC. Translating it yields CASSQDADGYGYTF.